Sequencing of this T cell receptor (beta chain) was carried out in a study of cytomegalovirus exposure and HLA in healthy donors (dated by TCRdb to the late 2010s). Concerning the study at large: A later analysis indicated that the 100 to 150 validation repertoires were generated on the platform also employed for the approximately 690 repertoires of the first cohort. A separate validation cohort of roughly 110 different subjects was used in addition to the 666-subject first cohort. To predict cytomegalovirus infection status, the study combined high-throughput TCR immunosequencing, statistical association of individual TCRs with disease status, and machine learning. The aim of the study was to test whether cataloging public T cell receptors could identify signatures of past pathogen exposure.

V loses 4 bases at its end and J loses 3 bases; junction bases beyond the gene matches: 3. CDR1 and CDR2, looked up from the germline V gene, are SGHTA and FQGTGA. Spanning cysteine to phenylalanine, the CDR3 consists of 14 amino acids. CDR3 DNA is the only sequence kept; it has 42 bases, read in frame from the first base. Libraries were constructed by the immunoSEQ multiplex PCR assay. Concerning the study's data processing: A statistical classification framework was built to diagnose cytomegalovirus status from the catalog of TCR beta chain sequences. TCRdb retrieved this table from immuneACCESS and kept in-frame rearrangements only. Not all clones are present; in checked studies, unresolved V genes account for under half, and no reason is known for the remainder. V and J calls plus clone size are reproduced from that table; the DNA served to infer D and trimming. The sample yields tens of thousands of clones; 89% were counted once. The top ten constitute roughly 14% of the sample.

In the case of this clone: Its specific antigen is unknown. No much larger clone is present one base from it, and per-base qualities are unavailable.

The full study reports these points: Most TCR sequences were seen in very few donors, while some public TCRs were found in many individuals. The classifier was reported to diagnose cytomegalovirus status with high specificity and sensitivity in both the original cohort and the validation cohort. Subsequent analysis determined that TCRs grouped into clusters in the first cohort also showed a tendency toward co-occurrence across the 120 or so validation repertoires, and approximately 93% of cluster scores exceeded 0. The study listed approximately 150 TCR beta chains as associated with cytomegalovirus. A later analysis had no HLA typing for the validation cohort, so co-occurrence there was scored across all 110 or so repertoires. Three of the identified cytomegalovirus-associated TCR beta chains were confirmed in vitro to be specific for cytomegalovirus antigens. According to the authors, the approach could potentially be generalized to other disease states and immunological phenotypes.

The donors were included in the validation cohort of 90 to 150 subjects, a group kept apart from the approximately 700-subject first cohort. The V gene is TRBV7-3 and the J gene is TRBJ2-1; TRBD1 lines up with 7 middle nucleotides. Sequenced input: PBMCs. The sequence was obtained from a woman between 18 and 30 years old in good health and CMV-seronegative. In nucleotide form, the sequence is TGTGCCAGCAGCTCCCGGGACAGCTACAATGAGCAGTTCTTC. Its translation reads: CASSSRDSYNEQFF.